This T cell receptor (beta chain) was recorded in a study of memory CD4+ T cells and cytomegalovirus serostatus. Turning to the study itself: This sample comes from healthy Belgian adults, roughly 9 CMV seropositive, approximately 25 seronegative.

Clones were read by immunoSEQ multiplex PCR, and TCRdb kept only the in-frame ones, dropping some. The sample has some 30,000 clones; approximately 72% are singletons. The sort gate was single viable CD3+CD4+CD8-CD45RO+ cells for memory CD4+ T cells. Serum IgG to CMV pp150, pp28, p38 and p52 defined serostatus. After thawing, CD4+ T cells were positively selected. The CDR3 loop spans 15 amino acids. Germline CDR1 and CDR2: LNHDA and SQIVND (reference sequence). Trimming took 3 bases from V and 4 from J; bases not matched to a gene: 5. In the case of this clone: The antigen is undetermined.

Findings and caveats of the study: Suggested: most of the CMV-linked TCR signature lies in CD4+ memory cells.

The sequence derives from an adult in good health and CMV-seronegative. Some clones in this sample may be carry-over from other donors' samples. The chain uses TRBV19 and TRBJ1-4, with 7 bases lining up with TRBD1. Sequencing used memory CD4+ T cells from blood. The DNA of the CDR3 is TGTGCCAGTAGTATGTTCGGGGACAGTAATGAAAAACTGTTTTTT. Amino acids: CASSMFGDSNEKLFF.